The clone carrying this T cell receptor (beta chain) was observed a handful of times. Its antigen is currently unknown. This entry belongs to a study of T-cell memory formation after mild COVID-19. Germline V gene sequence: CDR1 SSHAT, CDR2 FNYEAQ (reference sequence). V was pared by 3 bases and J by 6 bases, with 1 base of the junction left unmatched. This CDR3 has 14 amino acids. UMIs and sample barcodes were carried by the TCR alpha and TCR beta cDNA libraries that 5'RACE produced using constant-segment primers. TCRdb ran MiXCR on the 5' RACE reads and lists one entry per CDR3 protein. The sample yields about 470,000 distinct CDR3 sequences, 25% seen once. Overall study results and limits: Day 15 to 85 contractors were CD4/CD8 balanced; later expanders leaned CD4+. SARS-CoV-2 specificity of second-wave clones peaking day 37 was unconfirmed.

The sequenced sample consisted of PBMCs or a T cell subset sorted from them (not recorded which). The V call is TRBV7-7, the J call TRBJ2-2, with 10 bases that match TRBD1. This TCR was sampled from an adult woman who had mild COVID-19 (a few samples of this study predate the infection). Cell type and time point are not known. In DNA, the CDR3 is TGTGCCAGCAGCTTGGACAGGGGGGCCGGGGAGCTGTTTTTT. It codes for CASSLDRGAGELFF.